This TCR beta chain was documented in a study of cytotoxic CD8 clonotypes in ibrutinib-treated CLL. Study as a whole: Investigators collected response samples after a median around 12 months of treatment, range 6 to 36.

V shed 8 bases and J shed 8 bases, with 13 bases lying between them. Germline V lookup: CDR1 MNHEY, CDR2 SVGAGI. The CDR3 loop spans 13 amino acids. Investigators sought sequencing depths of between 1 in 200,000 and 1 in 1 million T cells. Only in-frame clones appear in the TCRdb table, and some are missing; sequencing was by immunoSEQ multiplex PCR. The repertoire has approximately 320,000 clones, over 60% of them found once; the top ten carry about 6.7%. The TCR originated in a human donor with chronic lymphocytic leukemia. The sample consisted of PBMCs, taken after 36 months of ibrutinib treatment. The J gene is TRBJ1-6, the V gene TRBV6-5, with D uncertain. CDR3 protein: CASAVRQDSPLHF. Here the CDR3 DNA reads TGTGCCAGCGCGGTCCGGCAGGATTCACCCCTCCACTTT.